The TCR beta chain under discussion was sequenced for a study of T cells in Graves' hyperthyroidism and ophthalmopathy. Study-level points and caveats: Model output signaled ophthalmopathy a median around 6.9 months ahead of onset. A 13 V-J signature model discriminated ophthalmopathy versus stable hyperthyroidism. The blood repertoire included most of the expanded thyroid clonotypes above 0.001.

Comments on this clonotype: The antigen remains unidentified.

The CDR3 is 16 amino acids. Between the trimmed V and J ends, which lost 3 bases and 7 bases, there was a span of 19 bases. CDR1 is LNHNV, CDR2 YYDKDF, per germline (reference sequence). The diagnoses drew upon clinical symptoms, serum thyroxine and TRAb, thyroid ultrasound and orbital computed tomography. There were TCR beta CDR3 regions amplified from RNA transcripts. The HTBI primer set was used in a first-round RT-PCR of the TCR CDR3. TCRdb re-analysed the multiplex PCR reads in MiXCR, keeping a single row per CDR3 protein. The sample records about 570,000 distinct CDR3 sequences, roughly 46% being singletons.

This chain joins TRBV15 and TRBJ1-5; D might be TRBD1 (5 bases). The specimen sequenced was peripheral blood or thyroid tissue (not recorded which). The clonotype originates from an adult woman with Graves' disease, either hyperthyroidism or ophthalmopathy (not recorded which). In DNA, the CDR3 is TGTGCCACCAGCAGGAGCTTACGACAGCCTAAGCAGCCCCAGCATTTT. Translation gives CATSRSLRQPKQPQHF.